Listed here is a single T cell receptor (beta chain). No antigen is known for it. This specimen comes from a study of cytomegalovirus exposure and HLA in healthy donors. General observations from the study: Rarity characterized most TCR sequences, yet some public TCRs appeared in many donors. Later work found most CMV-associated TCR beta chains apparently HLA-restricted.

A multiplex PCR was run with 60 Vbeta primers and 13 Jbeta primers. Generated by immunoSEQ multiplex PCR, the TCRdb table keeps only in-frame clones and is missing some. The table has about 150,000 clones, 84% seen once. CDR3 length: 12 amino acids. The V gene's germline CDR1 is MGHRA and CDR2 YSYEKL. Trimming removed 3 bases from V and 4 bases from J, with 7 bases in between. This chain connects TRBV4-1 to TRBJ2-7; D unresolved. The sequence derives from a boy aged 2 to 10 in good health and CMV-seronegative. Sequencing was done on a sample of PBMCs. This chain's CDR3 is CASSHYSYEQYF. CDR3 DNA: TGCGCCAGCAGCCATTACTCGTACGAGCAGTACTTC.